These T cell receptor beta chains were read from a single sample in a study of cytomegalovirus exposure and HLA in healthy donors. Data came from immunoSEQ multiplex PCR; TCRdb stores just in-frame clones and leaves some out. The profile shows roughly 180,000 clones, around four fifths of them singletons. Sequencing input: PBMCs. The receptors were sampled from a girl between 10 and 17 years old in good health and CMV-seropositive. The CDR3 runs from the conserved cysteine through the conserved F or W. Each record gives: CDR3 DNA, CDR3 protein, D gene, clone size, V gene, J gene. The D gene is left open where the match is weak. Size is omitted from some rows. Given values are once, few, many or a class for expanded clones.

CDR3nt: TGTGCCAGCACCCCCGGAGGGGACCCCTACGAGCAGTACTTC; CDR3aa: CASTPGGDPYEQYF; d_gene: NA; abundance: NA; v_gene: TRBV28; j_gene: TRBJ2-7
CDR3nt: TGCGCCAGCAGCTTGGAGTGGGGGGGGAACACTGAAGCTTTCTTT; CDR3aa: CASSLEWGGNTEAFF; d_gene: NA; abundance: NA; v_gene: TRBV5-1; j_gene: TRBJ1-1
CDR3nt: TGCGCCAGCAGGTACAGCGCCAGGGGGAACACTGAAGCTTTCTTT; CDR3aa: CASRYSARGNTEAFF; d_gene: NA; abundance: NA; v_gene: TRBV4-1; j_gene: TRBJ1-1
CDR3nt: TGCGCCAGCAGCCAAGAGAAGACAGGGGGGACAGATACGCAGTATTTT; CDR3aa: CASSQEKTGGTDTQYF; d_gene: TRBD1; abundance: NA; v_gene: TRBV4-1; j_gene: TRBJ2-3
CDR3nt: TGCGCCAGCAGCCCACGGACAGAGACTTACAATGAGCAGTTCTTC; CDR3aa: CASSPRTETYNEQFF; d_gene: NA; abundance: NA; v_gene: TRBV5-1; j_gene: TRBJ2-1
CDR3nt: TGTGCCAGCAGCCCACATACACCTGTCGCGGATGAAAAACTGTTTTTT; CDR3aa: CASSPHTPVADEKLFF; d_gene: NA; abundance: NA; v_gene: TRBV6-6; j_gene: TRBJ1-4
CDR3nt: TGTGCCAGCAGGCGCCACAGGGATCCGAGCTCCTACGAGCAGTACTTC; CDR3aa: CASRRHRDPSSYEQYF; d_gene: NA; abundance: once; v_gene: TRBV6-6; j_gene: TRBJ2-7
CDR3nt: TGTGCCAGCTCACCACTCACAGGGGGCTGGGAGACCCAGTACTTC; CDR3aa: CASSPLTGGWETQYF; d_gene: TRBD1; abundance: NA; v_gene: TRBV18; j_gene: TRBJ2-5
CDR3nt: TGTGCCAGCAGGGGGGGTCGCACTGAAGCTTTCTTT; CDR3aa: CASRGGRTEAFF; d_gene: NA; abundance: NA; v_gene: TRBV6-1; j_gene: TRBJ1-1
CDR3nt: TGCAGCGTTGATGGGACAGGTTTGAACTATGGCTACACCTTC; CDR3aa: CSVDGTGLNYGYTF; d_gene: TRBD1; abundance: NA; v_gene: TRBV29-1; j_gene: TRBJ1-2
CDR3nt: TGTGCCACCAGCAGAAGGGACAGGCTTAATGAAAAACTGTTTTTT; CDR3aa: CATSRRDRLNEKLFF; d_gene: TRBD1; abundance: NA; v_gene: TRBV15; j_gene: TRBJ1-4
CDR3nt: TGTGCCAGTACCACTACTGGGGGCGCAGGTAATGACACTGAAGCTTTCTTT; CDR3aa: CASTTTGGAGNDTEAFF; d_gene: NA; abundance: NA; v_gene: TRBV19; j_gene: TRBJ1-1
CDR3nt: TGTGCCAGCAGCCTGGGGACAGGGGGCTTCACCGGGGAGCTGTTTTTT; CDR3aa: CASSLGTGGFTGELFF; d_gene: TRBD1; abundance: NA; v_gene: TRBV5-6; j_gene: TRBJ2-2
CDR3nt: TGCGCCAGCAGCTTGATCAGGGGGTCCATTGAAGCTTTCTTT; CDR3aa: CASSLIRGSIEAFF; d_gene: TRBD1; abundance: NA; v_gene: TRBV5-1; j_gene: TRBJ1-1
CDR3nt: TGTGCCAGCAGCTTTGGACAGAGCCTAGGAGGCTACACCTTC; CDR3aa: CASSFGQSLGGYTF; d_gene: NA; abundance: NA; v_gene: TRBV7-8; j_gene: TRBJ1-2
CDR3nt: TGTGCCAGCTTCGGGACACCTGGCTCCTACGAGCAGTACTTC; CDR3aa: CASFGTPGSYEQYF; d_gene: NA; abundance: NA; v_gene: TRBV2; j_gene: TRBJ2-7
CDR3nt: TGTGCCAGCACCAACTTTGGAAACACCATATATTTT; CDR3aa: CASTNFGNTIYF; d_gene: NA; abundance: NA; v_gene: TRBV6-5; j_gene: TRBJ1-3
CDR3nt: TGTGCCAGCAGTTATGTCGGAGGGGATACGCAGTATTTT; CDR3aa: CASSYVGGDTQYF; d_gene: NA; abundance: NA; v_gene: TRBV6-6; j_gene: TRBJ2-3
CDR3nt: TGTGCCAGCAGCTTTTCTAGCGGGGGGGAGACCCAGTACTTC; CDR3aa: CASSFSSGGETQYF; d_gene: TRBD2; abundance: NA; v_gene: TRBV7-3; j_gene: TRBJ2-5
CDR3nt: TGTGCCAGCAGCTTACACGTGGGACAGGCCTACACCTTC; CDR3aa: CASSLHVGQAYTF; d_gene: TRBD1; abundance: NA; v_gene: TRBV7-2; j_gene: TRBJ1-2
CDR3nt: TGTGCCAGCTCACCCCGACAGGGAACCTTCGCACCCCTCCACTTT; CDR3aa: CASSPRQGTFAPLHF; d_gene: TRBD1; abundance: NA; v_gene: TRBV18; j_gene: TRBJ1-6
CDR3nt: TGTGCCAGCACCGATAGACAGGCAAATGAAAAACTGTTTTTT; CDR3aa: CASTDRQANEKLFF; d_gene: NA; abundance: few; v_gene: TRBV11-3; j_gene: TRBJ1-4
CDR3nt: TGTGCCAGCAGCTTAGCCGCCGGGGGGGACTACTATGGCTACACCTTC; CDR3aa: CASSLAAGGDYYGYTF; d_gene: NA; abundance: NA; v_gene: TRBV7-6; j_gene: TRBJ1-2
CDR3nt: TGTGCTAGTGGCCCTCGGGGGGATACGCAGTATTTT; CDR3aa: CASGPRGDTQYF; d_gene: NA; abundance: NA; v_gene: TRBV12-5; j_gene: TRBJ2-3
CDR3nt: TGTGCCAGTAGCCATGTCAGCGGGAACTATGGCTACACCTTC; CDR3aa: CASSHVSGNYGYTF; d_gene: NA; abundance: NA; v_gene: TRBV19; j_gene: TRBJ1-2
CDR3nt: TGTGCCAGTAGTATACAAAGGGGTTGGGATCAGCCCCAGCATTTT; CDR3aa: CASSIQRGWDQPQHF; d_gene: NA; abundance: once; v_gene: TRBV19; j_gene: TRBJ1-5
CDR3nt: TGTGCCAGCAGCAGGGACAGCGGGAATTCACCCCTCCACTTT; CDR3aa: CASSRDSGNSPLHF; d_gene: TRBD1; abundance: NA; v_gene: TRBV11-3; j_gene: TRBJ1-6
CDR3nt: TGTGCCAGCAGTGAGGACAGGGAGGACTATGGCTACACCTTC; CDR3aa: CASSEDREDYGYTF; d_gene: TRBD1; abundance: NA; v_gene: TRBV25-1; j_gene: TRBJ1-2
CDR3nt: TGCGCCAGCAGTGATCGGCTAGCGGGGGGGTCCTACGAGCAGTACTTC; CDR3aa: CASSDRLAGGSYEQYF; d_gene: TRBD2; abundance: NA; v_gene: TRBV10-1; j_gene: TRBJ2-7
CDR3nt: TGTGCCAGTGGAACAGGGTTGGACATTCAGTACTTC; CDR3aa: CASGTGLDIQYF; d_gene: NA; abundance: NA; v_gene: TRBV19; j_gene: TRBJ2-4
CDR3nt: TGTGCCAGCAGTCTCGCCGGGATCCGCTCCTACGAGCAGTACTTC; CDR3aa: CASSLAGIRSYEQYF; d_gene: NA; abundance: NA; v_gene: TRBV19; j_gene: TRBJ2-7
CDR3nt: TGTGCCAGCGGCCCAAAACCCGGGACAGGCGTCACTGAAGCTTTCTTT; CDR3aa: CASGPKPGTGVTEAFF; d_gene: TRBD1; abundance: NA; v_gene: TRBV2; j_gene: TRBJ1-1
CDR3nt: TGTGCCAGCAGTTTATTCGGGGGACCCCCCCGGCCCACTGAAGCTTTCTTT; CDR3aa: CASSLFGGPPRPTEAFF; d_gene: NA; abundance: once; v_gene: TRBV27; j_gene: TRBJ1-1
CDR3nt: TGCAGCGTTGTAATGAGGACAATCGGCTACGAGCAGTACTTC; CDR3aa: CSVVMRTIGYEQYF; d_gene: NA; abundance: NA; v_gene: TRBV29-1; j_gene: TRBJ2-7
CDR3nt: TGTGCCAGCAGCTTAACCGGGACATTCAACACCGGGGAGCTGTTTTTT; CDR3aa: CASSLTGTFNTGELFF; d_gene: NA; abundance: NA; v_gene: TRBV7-3; j_gene: TRBJ2-2
CDR3nt: TGTGCCAGCTCACCGAACTTTGTGGCCGGGGAGCTGTTTTTT; CDR3aa: CASSPNFVAGELFF; d_gene: NA; abundance: NA; v_gene: TRBV18; j_gene: TRBJ2-2
CDR3nt: TGTGCCAGCAGCGTCTCCGGGACAGGGGGCGCGGGAGGCTACACCTTC; CDR3aa: CASSVSGTGGAGGYTF; d_gene: TRBD1; abundance: NA; v_gene: TRBV9; j_gene: TRBJ1-2
CDR3nt: TGTGCCAGCAGCTCAAACGTAGGGAGGGAAGCTAACTATGGCTACACCTTC; CDR3aa: CASSSNVGREANYGYTF; d_gene: NA; abundance: NA; v_gene: TRBV7-9; j_gene: TRBJ1-2
CDR3nt: TGTGCCTGGATGGTCGGTACGAGGGACACCGGGGAGCTGTTTTTT; CDR3aa: CAWMVGTRDTGELFF; d_gene: NA; abundance: NA; v_gene: TRBV30; j_gene: TRBJ2-2
CDR3nt: TGTGCCAGCAGGGAATTGGACAGGGTAACGGCTTTCTTT; CDR3aa: CASRELDRVTAFF; d_gene: TRBD1; abundance: NA; v_gene: TRBV6-5; j_gene: TRBJ1-1
CDR3nt: TGCGCCAGCAGCCCGGGACTGATGAACACTGAAGCTTTCTTT; CDR3aa: CASSPGLMNTEAFF; d_gene: NA; abundance: few; v_gene: TRBV5-1; j_gene: TRBJ1-1